Below, 7 T cell receptor beta chains from the same sample are listed, as sequenced in a study of T cells in Graves' hyperthyroidism and ophthalmopathy. RNA transcripts were the template for amplifying TCR beta CDR3 regions. TCR CDR3 regions were first amplified by RT-PCR with HTBI primers. TCRdb used MiXCR to reprocess the multiplex PCR reads, holding one entry per CDR3 protein. This table holds around 350,000 distinct CDR3 sequences, roughly 13% found once. What was sequenced was blood. These receptors all come from a woman younger than 35 with Graves' hyperthyroidism.

This clonotype was seen at least ten times. The J gene is TRBJ2-3, the V gene TRBV29-1; D not certain. The germline V gene encodes CDR1 SQVTM and CDR2 ANQGSEA. The CDR3 sequence is 11 residues long. V was pared by 7 bases and J by 3 bases, with 8 bases between. CDR3 bases: TGCAGCGCTCTCCCTACAGATACGCAGTATTTT. Amino acids: CSALPTDTQYF.

This clonotype occurred many times. The chain recombines TRBV12-3 or TRBV12-4 with TRBJ1-2; 8 bases map to TRBD1. The V and J ends lost 5 bases and 4 bases, in that order; junction bases with no gene match: 12. The CDR3 is made up of 16 amino acids. The CDR3 bases are TGTGCCAGCAGTCTGAGTGGGGGACAGGCCCCCTATGGCTACACCTTC. Translation gives CASSLSGGQAPYGYTF.

This clonotype was counted ten times or more. The chain couples TRBV11-2 to TRBJ1-3; 10 bases align to TRBD1. The CDR3 runs to 16 residues. Germline V CDR1 and CDR2: SGHAT, FQNNGV. V lost 1 base, J lost 4 bases, and 4 bases stayed unmatched. The CDR3 DNA is TGTGCCAGCAGCTTAGGGGACAGGGGTCGCGGAAACACCATATATTTT. Its translation: CASSLGDRGRGNTIYF.

The genes are TRBV20-1 and TRBJ2-1; D is perhaps TRBD2 (7 bases). The length of the CDR3 is 19 residues. The V end was cut by 6 bases, the J end by 4 bases, with 31 bases between. Per the germline V gene, CDR1 is DFQATT and CDR2 is SNEGSKA (reference sequence). The CDR3 sequence: CSAKNPGVLLGGVYNEQFF. DNA of the CDR3: TGCAGTGCCAAAAACCCGGGAGTTTTGTTAGGGGGGGTTTACAATGAGCAGTTCTTC.

This clonotype was found a few times. V and J are TRBV4-3 and TRBJ2-1; TRBD2 matches at 11 bases. The CDR3 spans 17 residues. V dropped 4 bases and J dropped 1; count of bases not matched to a gene: 6. Germline CDR1 LGHNA, CDR2 YSLEER. CDR3 residues: CASSPSGTSGSYNEQFF. The CDR3, as DNA: TGCGCCAGCAGCCCTTCGGGGACTAGCGGATCCTACAATGAGCAGTTCTTC.

This clonotype was seen at least ten times. The chain combines TRBV28 with TRBJ2-7; 8 bases map to TRBD2. Germline loops: CDR1 MDHEN, CDR2 SYDVKM. The ends lost 5 bases at V and 0 bases at J; junction bases unmatched: 6. The CDR3 runs 15 residues. CDR3 sequence (DNA): TGTGCCAGCAGTGGGGAGCGGGGGTTCTCCTACGAGCAGTACTTC. It encodes CASSGERGFSYEQYF. The variable domain in full, completed from reference TRBV28 and TRBJ2-7, reads DVKVTQSSRYLVKRTGEKVFLECVQDMDHENMFWYRQDPGLGLRLIYFSYDVKMKEKGDIPEGYSVSREKKERFSLILESASTNQTSMYLCASSGERGFSYEQYFGPGTRLTVT.

This clonotype occurred many times. The chain employs TRBV2 and TRBJ2-7; unclear D gene. CDR1 SNHLY and CDR2 FYNNEI come from the germline V gene. This CDR3 spans 16 amino acids. V lost 3 bases and J 2 bases, leaving 17 bases between the germline ends. The CDR3 nucleotides are TGTGCCAGCAGTGACTACCCCCAAATCCTAACCTACGAGCAGTACTTC. Translated, it gives CASSDYPQILTYEQYF.